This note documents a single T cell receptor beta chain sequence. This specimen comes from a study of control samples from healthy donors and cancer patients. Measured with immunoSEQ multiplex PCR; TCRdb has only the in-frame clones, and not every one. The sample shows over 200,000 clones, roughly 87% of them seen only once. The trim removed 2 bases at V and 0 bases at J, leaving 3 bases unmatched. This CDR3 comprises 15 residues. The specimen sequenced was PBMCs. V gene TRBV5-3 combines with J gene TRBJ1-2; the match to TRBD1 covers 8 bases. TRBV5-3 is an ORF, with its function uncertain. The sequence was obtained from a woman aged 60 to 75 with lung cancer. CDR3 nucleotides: TGTGCCAGAAGCTTCCGGGGACAGGCTAACTATGGCTACACCTTC. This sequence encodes CARSFRGQANYGYTF.